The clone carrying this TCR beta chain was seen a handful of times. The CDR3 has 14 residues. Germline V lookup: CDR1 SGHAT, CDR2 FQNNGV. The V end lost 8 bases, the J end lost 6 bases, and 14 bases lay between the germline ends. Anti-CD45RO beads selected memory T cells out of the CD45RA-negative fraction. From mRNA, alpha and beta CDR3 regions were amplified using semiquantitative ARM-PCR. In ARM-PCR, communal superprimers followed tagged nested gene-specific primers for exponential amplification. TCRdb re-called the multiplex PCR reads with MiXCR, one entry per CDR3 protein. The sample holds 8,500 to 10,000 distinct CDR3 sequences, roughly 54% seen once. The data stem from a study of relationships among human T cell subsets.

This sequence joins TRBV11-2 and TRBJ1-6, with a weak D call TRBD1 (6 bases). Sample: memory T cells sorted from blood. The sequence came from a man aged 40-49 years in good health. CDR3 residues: CASGVTGSNSPLHF. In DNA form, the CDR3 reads TGTGCCAGCGGAGTTACAGGGAGTAATTCACCCCTCCACTTT.